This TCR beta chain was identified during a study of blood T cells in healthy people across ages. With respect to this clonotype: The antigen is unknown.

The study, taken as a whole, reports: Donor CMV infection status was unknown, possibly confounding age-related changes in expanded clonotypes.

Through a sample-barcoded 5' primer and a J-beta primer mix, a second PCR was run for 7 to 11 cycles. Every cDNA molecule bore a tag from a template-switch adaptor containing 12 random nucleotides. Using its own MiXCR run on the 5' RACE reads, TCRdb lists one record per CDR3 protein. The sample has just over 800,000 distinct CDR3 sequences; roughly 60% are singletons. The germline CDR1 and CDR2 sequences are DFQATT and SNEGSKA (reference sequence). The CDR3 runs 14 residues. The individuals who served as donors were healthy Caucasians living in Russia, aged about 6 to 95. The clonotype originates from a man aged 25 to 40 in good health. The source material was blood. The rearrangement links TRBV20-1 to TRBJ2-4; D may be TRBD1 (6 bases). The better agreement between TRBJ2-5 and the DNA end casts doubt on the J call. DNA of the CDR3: TGCAGTGCTAGAGGGGGACAAACTGGGGAGACCCAGTACTTC. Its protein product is CSARGGQTGETQYF.